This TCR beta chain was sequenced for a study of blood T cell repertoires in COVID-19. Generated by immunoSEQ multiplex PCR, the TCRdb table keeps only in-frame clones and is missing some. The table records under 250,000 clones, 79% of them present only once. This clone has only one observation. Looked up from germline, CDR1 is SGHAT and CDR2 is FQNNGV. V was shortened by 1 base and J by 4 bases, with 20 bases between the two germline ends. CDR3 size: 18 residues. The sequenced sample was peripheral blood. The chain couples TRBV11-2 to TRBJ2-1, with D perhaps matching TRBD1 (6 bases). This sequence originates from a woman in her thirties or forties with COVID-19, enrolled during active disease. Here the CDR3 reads CASSLVAAWGQGYNEQFF. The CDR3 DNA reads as TGTGCCAGCAGCTTAGTGGCTGCTTGGGGGCAGGGGTACAATGAGCAGTTCTTC.